The 19 T cell receptor beta chains listed next were all sequenced from one sample in a study of blood T cell repertoires in COVID-19. Method: immunoSEQ multiplex PCR; TCRdb's copy keeps in-frame clones and lacks some. The sample records 200,000 to 250,000 clones, roughly 84% being singletons. Sequenced material: peripheral blood. These receptors all stem from a woman older than 75 with acute or convalescent COVID-19.

J is TRBJ1-4 and V is TRBV19; 7 nucleotides align to TRBD1. Germline CDR1 and CDR2: LNHDA and SQIVND (reference sequence). V lost 10 bases, J lost 4 bases, and 6 bases stayed unmatched. The CDR3 runs 13 residues. CDR3 loop: CATRGQNNEKLFF. DNA for the CDR3: TGTGCCACTCGGGGACAGAATAATGAAAAACTGTTTTTT.

This clone has just a few counts. This chain links TRBV9 with TRBJ1-6, with 7 bases matching TRBD1. This CDR3 is built from 15 residues. V gave up 0 bases and J gave up 7 bases; unmatched junction bases: 4. Germline CDR1 reads SGDLS; CDR2 reads YYNGEE. The CDR3 here is CASSVGGQMNSPLHF. The CDR3 coding sequence is TGTGCCAGCAGCGTAGGGGGACAGATGAATTCACCCCTCCACTTT.

As DNA, the CDR3 is TGTGCCAGCAGCTTAGATCCGCGGGCTCGCTACACCTTC. Protein sequence: CASSLDPRARYTF. The rearrangement joins TRBV11-2 to TRBJ1-2, with unresolved D. Trimming removed 0 bases at V and 9 bases at J, with 11 bases between. The CDR3 runs 13 residues. Germline V CDR1 and CDR2: SGHAT, FQNNGV.

V gene TRBV18 combines with J gene TRBJ1-1, with D maybe TRBD1 (6 bases). The CDR3 is 14 residues long. Germline CDR1 is KGHSH and CDR2 is LQKENI. Trimming cost V 3 bases and J 7 bases, with 15 bases left between them. CDR3 sequence: CASSPLDSGIEAFF. The CDR3 nucleotides read TGTGCCAGCTCACCTTTGGACAGTGGAATTGAAGCTTTCTTT.

The chain recombines TRBV7-3 with TRBJ2-5, with D unresolved. Trimming left V 5 bases short and J 0 bases short, with 16 bases between. CDR1 is SGHTA and CDR2 is FQGTGA in the germline V gene. The CDR3 runs 16 residues. The CDR3 sequence is CASSPSAVRNQETQYF. DNA for the CDR3: TGTGCCAGCAGCCCATCAGCTGTCAGGAACCAAGAGACCCAGTACTTC.

V gene TRBV28 combines with J gene TRBJ1-2, with D perhaps TRBD1 (6 bases). The CDR3 extends over 14 amino acids. Germline values: CDR1 MDHEN, CDR2 SYDVKM. Trimming pared 5 bases from V and 3 bases from J, leaving 13 bases between. This CDR3 is CASSTTGTHYGYTF. The CDR3 nucleotides read TGTGCCAGCAGTACCACCGGGACACACTATGGCTACACCTTC.

This clone has more than one count but fewer than ten. The gene calls are TRBV7-3 and TRBJ2-3; D is perhaps TRBD1 (5 bases). CDR1 SGHTA and CDR2 FQGTGA come from the germline V gene. There are 18 residues in the CDR3. The V end was cut by 1 base, the J end by 2 bases, with 19 bases between. CDR3 sequence (DNA): TGTGCCAGCAGCTTAAAAGGGGTTTATGAGCAGATCACAGATACGCAGTATTTT. It is translated as CASSLKGVYEQITDTQYF.

The chain is built from TRBV3-1 (or the pseudogene TRBV3-2) and TRBJ1-2, with D possibly matching TRBD1 (5 bases). The V gene lost 10 bases and the J gene lost 4 bases, with 13 bases spanning the gap. This CDR3 comprises 12 residues. Germline CDR1 is LGHDT and CDR2 is YNNKEL (reference sequence). The CDR3 nucleotides are TGTGCCACCCAGACAGAGATCTATGGCTACACCTTC. It is translated as CATQTEIYGYTF.

The rearrangement uses TRBV28 and TRBJ1-6; D gene unclear. Trimming removed 5 bases from V and 5 bases from J, with 16 bases in between. Germline V CDR1 and CDR2: MDHEN, SYDVKM. There are 16 residues in the CDR3. CDR3 coding DNA: TGTGCCAGCAGTCTCTCGGCGGCTAGGCATAATTCACCCCTCCACTTT. Its protein is CASSLSAARHNSPLHF.

The chain is built from TRBV7-9 and TRBJ2-2, with 12 nucleotides matching TRBD1. From germline, CDR1 is SEHNR and CDR2 FQNEAQ (reference sequence). J gave up 2 bases and V 5 bases, and 3 bases lay outside the gene matches. The CDR3 totals 16 residues. The CDR3 protein is CASSPGQGANTGELFF. The CDR3 DNA follows: TGTGCCAGCAGCCCGGGACAGGGGGCAAACACCGGGGAGCTGTTTTTT.

This clone was counted between two and nine times. Additional DNA sequences in this sample encode the identical CDR3. The V gene is TRBV19, the J gene TRBJ1-1; possible D gene TRBD1, 5 bases. Germline V gives CDR1 LNHDA, CDR2 SQIVND (reference sequence). The CDR3 length is 13 residues. Trimming pared 2 bases from V and 4 bases from J, leaving 8 bases between. For the CDR3, the DNA is TGTGCCAGTAGTATACAGGGTAGCACTGAAGCTTTCTTT. Protein: CASSIQGSTEAFF.

The chain couples TRBV7-3 to TRBJ2-2, with D perhaps TRBD1 (6 bases). The germline gives CDR1 SGHTA, CDR2 FQGTGA. This CDR3 is 14 amino acids long. V dropped 5 bases and J dropped 1 base, with 8 bases sitting between them. The CDR3 reads CASSTRGNTGELFF. CDR3 coding DNA: TGTGCCAGCAGCACCAGGGGGAACACCGGGGAGCTGTTTTTT.

The chain links TRBV5-5 to TRBJ1-2; 7 nucleotides match TRBD1. Per the germline V gene, CDR1 is SGHKS and CDR2 is YYEKEE (reference sequence). Unmatched junction bases numbered 12, after V lost 3 bases and J lost 7 bases. The CDR3 has 15 residues. CDR3 sequence (DNA): TGTGCCAGCAGCTGGGAAGCTACAGGGGTCGGTGGCTACACCTTC. The encoded protein is CASSWEATGVGGYTF.

The chain employs TRBV25-1 and TRBJ1-2, with D tentatively TRBD1 (6 bases). The CDR3 runs to 15 residues. Per germline, CDR1 MGHDK and CDR2 SYGVNS. The V end lost 3 bases, the J end lost 5 bases, and 16 bases lay between the germline ends. CDR3 loop: CASSDARTVVYGYTF. CDR3 sequence (DNA): TGTGCCAGCAGTGACGCTCGGACAGTTGTTTATGGCTACACCTTC.

V gene TRBV12-3 or TRBV12-4 combines with J gene TRBJ1-2; the match to TRBD1 covers 10 bases. V dropped 5 bases and J dropped 7; count of bases not matched to a gene: 4. This CDR3 is built from 13 residues. The CDR3 DNA is TGTGCCAGCAGTGCCGGGACAGGGGCTGGCTACACCTTC. Amino acid sequence: CASSAGTGAGYTF.

This clone was picked up one time. This chain joins TRBV28 and TRBJ2-3; 9 bases line up with TRBD2. The ends lost 7 bases at V and 0 bases at J; junction bases unmatched: 5. The germline gives CDR1 MDHEN, CDR2 SYDVKM. CDR3 length: 15 amino acids. This CDR3 is CASNIAGDSTDTQYF. DNA for the CDR3: TGTGCCAGCAACATAGCGGGGGATAGCACAGATACGCAGTATTTT.

This CDR3 is CASSRWGSTNYGYTF. For the CDR3, the DNA is TGTGCCAGCAGCCGATGGGGCAGCACTAACTATGGCTACACCTTC. V and J are TRBV7-9 and TRBJ1-2, with D perhaps matching TRBD1 (5 bases). V was shortened by 5 bases and J by 0 bases, with 13 bases between the two germline ends. In germline, CDR1 is SEHNR, CDR2 FQNEAQ (reference sequence). The CDR3 is made up of 15 amino acids.

With regard to this clone: Other DNA sequences in this sample translate to the same CDR3. The chain has TRBV5-1 and TRBJ2-3; TRBD2 matches at 7 bases. The CDR3 totals 13 residues. The germline gives CDR1 SGHRS, CDR2 YFSETQ. V dropped 5 bases and J dropped 1; count of bases not matched to a gene: 1. The DNA of the CDR3 is TGCGCCAGCAGTCGGGGGGGCACAGATACGCAGTATTTT. This sequence encodes CASSRGGTDTQYF.

The rearrangement joins TRBV7-8 to TRBJ1-4; possibly TRBD1 for D (5 bases). V was shortened by 5 bases and J by 3 bases, with 16 bases between the two germline ends. This CDR3 is built from 16 residues. The germline V gene encodes CDR1 SGHVS and CDR2 FQNEAQ. The CDR3 DNA reads as TGTGCCAGCAGCCGAGCCAGGGTTTCAGCTAATGAAAAACTGTTTTTT. Translating it yields CASSRARVSANEKLFF.